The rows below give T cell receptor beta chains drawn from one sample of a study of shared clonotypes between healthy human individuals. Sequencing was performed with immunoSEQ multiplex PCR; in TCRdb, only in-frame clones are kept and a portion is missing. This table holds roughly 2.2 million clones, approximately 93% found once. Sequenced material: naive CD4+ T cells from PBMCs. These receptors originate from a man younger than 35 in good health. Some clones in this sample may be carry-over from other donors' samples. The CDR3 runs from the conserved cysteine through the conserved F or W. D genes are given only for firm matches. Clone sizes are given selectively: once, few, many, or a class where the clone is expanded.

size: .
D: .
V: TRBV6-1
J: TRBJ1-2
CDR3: CASRQQGGYGYTF
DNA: TGTGCCAGCAGACAACAGGGAGGTTATGGCTACACCTTC

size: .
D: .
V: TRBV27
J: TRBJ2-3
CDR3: CASSPVWVRTDTQYF
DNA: TGTGCCAGCAGCCCCGTTTGGGTCCGCACAGATACGCAGTATTTT

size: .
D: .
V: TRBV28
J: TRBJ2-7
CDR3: CASSSQTKPDYEQYF
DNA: TGTGCCAGCAGTTCCCAAACGAAGCCAGATTACGAGCAGTACTTC

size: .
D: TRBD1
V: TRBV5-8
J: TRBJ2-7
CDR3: CASEKWGQIIYEQYF
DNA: TGTGCCAGCGAGAAATGGGGACAGATAATCTACGAGCAGTACTTC

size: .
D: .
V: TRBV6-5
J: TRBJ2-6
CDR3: CASSYQGAGANVLTF
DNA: TGTGCCAGCAGTTATCAAGGGGCTGGGGCCAACGTCCTGACTTTC

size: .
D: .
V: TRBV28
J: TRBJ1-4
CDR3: CASSSPGATNEKLFF
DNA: TGTGCCAGCAGTTCTCCGGGGGCGACTAATGAAAAACTGTTTTTT

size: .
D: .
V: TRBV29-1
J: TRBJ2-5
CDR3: CSVMVGETQYF
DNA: TGCAGCGTTATGGTGGGCGAGACCCAGTACTTC

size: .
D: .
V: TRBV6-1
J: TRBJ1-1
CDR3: CASSAGNGGNTEAFF
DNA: TGTGCCAGCAGTGCGGGGAACGGTGGGAACACTGAAGCTTTCTTT

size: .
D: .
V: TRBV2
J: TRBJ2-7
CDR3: CASLRELGFYEQYF
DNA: TGTGCCAGCCTTAGGGAGTTGGGTTTCTACGAGCAGTACTTC

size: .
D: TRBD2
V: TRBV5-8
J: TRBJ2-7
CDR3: CASSLLAGDYYEQYF
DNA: TGTGCCAGCAGCTTGCTAGCGGGGGATTACTACGAGCAGTACTTC

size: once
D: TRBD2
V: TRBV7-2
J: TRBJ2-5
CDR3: CASSSRLAGGPGRETQYF
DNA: TGTGCCAGCAGCTCGAGACTAGCGGGAGGGCCCGGACGGGAGACCCAGTACTTC

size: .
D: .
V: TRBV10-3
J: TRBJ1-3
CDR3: CATSDRSGNTIYF
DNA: TGTGCCACCTCGGACCGCTCTGGAAACACCATATATTTT

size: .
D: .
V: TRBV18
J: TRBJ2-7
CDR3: CASSFGTDSYEQYF
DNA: TGTGCCAGCTCCTTTGGGACGGACTCCTACGAGCAGTACTTC

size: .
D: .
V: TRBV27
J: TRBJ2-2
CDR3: CASSLSWGTGELFF
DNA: TGTGCCAGCAGTTTAAGTTGGGGCACCGGGGAGCTGTTTTTT

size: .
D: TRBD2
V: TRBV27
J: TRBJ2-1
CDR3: CASSFGARGGSSYNEQFF
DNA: TGTGCCAGCAGTTTCGGAGCGCGGGGCGGGAGCTCCTACAATGAGCAGTTCTTC

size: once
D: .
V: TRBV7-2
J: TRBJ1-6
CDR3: CASSLGISGSPLHF
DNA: TGTGCCAGCAGCTTGGGTATTTCGGGTTCACCCCTCCACTTT

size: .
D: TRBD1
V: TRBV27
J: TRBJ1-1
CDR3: CASSYQGANTEAFF
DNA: TGTGCCAGCAGCTACCAGGGGGCGAACACTGAAGCTTTCTTT

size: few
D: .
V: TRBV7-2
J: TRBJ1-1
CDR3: CASSLAPGTEAFF
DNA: TGTGCCAGCAGCTTAGCCCCCGGGACTGAAGCTTTCTTT

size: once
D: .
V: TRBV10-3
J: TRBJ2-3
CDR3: CAIGQPPTDTQYF
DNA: TGTGCCATCGGGCAGCCCCCCACAGATACGCAGTATTTT

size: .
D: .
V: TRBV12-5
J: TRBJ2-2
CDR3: CARLRQPNTGELFF
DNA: TGTGCTAGGTTGCGACAGCCGAACACCGGGGAGCTGTTTTTT

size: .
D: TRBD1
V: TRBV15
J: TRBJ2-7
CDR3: CATSRGGTGVHEQYF
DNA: TGTGCCACCAGCAGGGGCGGGACAGGGGTCCACGAGCAGTACTTC

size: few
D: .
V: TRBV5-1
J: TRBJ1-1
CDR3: CASSLGANTEAFF
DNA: TGCGCCAGCAGCTTGGGAGCGAACACTGAAGCTTTCTTT

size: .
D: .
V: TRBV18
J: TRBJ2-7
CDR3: CASSPELGRAEQYF
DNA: TGTGCCAGCTCACCCGAATTAGGGCGCGCCGAGCAGTACTTC

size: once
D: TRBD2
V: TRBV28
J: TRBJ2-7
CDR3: CASIRRGLAYTEQYF
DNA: TGTGCCAGCATTAGGAGGGGACTAGCATATACCGAGCAGTACTTC

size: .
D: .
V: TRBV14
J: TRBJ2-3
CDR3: CASSQGLLTDTQYF
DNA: TGTGCCAGCAGCCAGGGACTTCTAACAGATACGCAGTATTTT

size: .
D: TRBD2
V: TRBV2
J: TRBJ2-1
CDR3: CASSSGRGDNEQFF
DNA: TGTGCCAGCAGCTCCGGGAGGGGAGACAATGAGCAGTTCTTC

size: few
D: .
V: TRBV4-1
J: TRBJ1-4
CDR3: CASSRVGGRTEKLFF
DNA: TGCGCCAGCAGCCGGGTCGGGGGGCGGACTGAAAAACTGTTTTTT

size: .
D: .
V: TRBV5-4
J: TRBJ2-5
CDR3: CASSFPRGGNQETQYF
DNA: TGTGCCAGCAGCTTCCCCAGGGGCGGAAATCAAGAGACCCAGTACTTC

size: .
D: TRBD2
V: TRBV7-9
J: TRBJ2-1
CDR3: CASSHPGLAGDEQFF
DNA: TGTGCCAGCAGCCATCCTGGGCTAGCGGGAGATGAGCAGTTCTTC

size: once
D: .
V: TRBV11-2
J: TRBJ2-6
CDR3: CASSPPSSGANVLTF
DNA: TGTGCCAGCAGCCCACCAAGCTCTGGGGCCAACGTCCTGACTTTC

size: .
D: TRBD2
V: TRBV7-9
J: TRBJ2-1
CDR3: CASSFGTKNEQFF
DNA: TGTGCCAGCAGCTTTGGGACTAAAAATGAGCAGTTCTTC

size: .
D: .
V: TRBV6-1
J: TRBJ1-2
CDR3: CASSEFAANTNYGYTF
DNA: TGTGCCAGCAGTGAATTCGCAGCAAATACTAACTATGGCTACACCTTC

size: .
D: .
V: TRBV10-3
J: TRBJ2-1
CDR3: CAISDRPGTPTSYNEQFF
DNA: TGTGCCATCAGTGATAGACCAGGGACACCCACCTCCTACAATGAGCAGTTCTTC

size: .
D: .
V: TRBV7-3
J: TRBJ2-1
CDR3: CASSLIGQGSYNEQFF
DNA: TGTGCCAGCAGCTTAATCGGGCAGGGTTCCTACAATGAGCAGTTCTTC

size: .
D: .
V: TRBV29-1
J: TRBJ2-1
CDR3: CSVGGGGLEQFF
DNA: TGCAGCGTTGGAGGGGGGGGACTTGAGCAGTTCTTC

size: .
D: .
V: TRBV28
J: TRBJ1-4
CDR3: CASSFRLSNEKLFF
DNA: TGTGCCAGCAGTTTCAGGTTAAGTAACGAAAAACTGTTTTTT

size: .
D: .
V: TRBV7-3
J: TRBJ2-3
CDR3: CASSLTSLSDTQYF
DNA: TGTGCCAGCAGCTTAACGTCTCTCTCAGATACGCAGTATTTT

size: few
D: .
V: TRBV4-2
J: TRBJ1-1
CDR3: CASSQVGGEGNTEAFF
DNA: TGTGCCAGCAGCCAAGTGGGCGGGGAGGGGAACACTGAAGCTTTCTTT

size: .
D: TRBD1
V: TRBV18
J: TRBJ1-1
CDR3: CASSDRGGGNTEAFF
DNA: TGTGCCAGCTCCGACAGGGGAGGAGGGAACACTGAAGCTTTCTTT

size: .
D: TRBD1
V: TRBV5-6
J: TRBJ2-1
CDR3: CASSFRDRGNNEQFF
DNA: TGTGCCAGCAGCTTCCGGGACAGGGGGAACAATGAGCAGTTCTTC

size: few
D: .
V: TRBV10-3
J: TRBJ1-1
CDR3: CAISESAPSNTEAFF
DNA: TGTGCCATCAGTGAGTCGGCTCCATCGAACACTGAAGCTTTCTTT

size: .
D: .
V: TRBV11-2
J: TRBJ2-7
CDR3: CASSNPRGSYEQYF
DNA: TGTGCCAGCAGCAACCCTAGGGGCTCCTACGAGCAGTACTTC

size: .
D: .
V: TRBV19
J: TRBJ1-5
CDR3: CASSILSGQPQHF
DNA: TGTGCCAGTAGTATTCTCTCTGGGCAGCCCCAGCATTTT